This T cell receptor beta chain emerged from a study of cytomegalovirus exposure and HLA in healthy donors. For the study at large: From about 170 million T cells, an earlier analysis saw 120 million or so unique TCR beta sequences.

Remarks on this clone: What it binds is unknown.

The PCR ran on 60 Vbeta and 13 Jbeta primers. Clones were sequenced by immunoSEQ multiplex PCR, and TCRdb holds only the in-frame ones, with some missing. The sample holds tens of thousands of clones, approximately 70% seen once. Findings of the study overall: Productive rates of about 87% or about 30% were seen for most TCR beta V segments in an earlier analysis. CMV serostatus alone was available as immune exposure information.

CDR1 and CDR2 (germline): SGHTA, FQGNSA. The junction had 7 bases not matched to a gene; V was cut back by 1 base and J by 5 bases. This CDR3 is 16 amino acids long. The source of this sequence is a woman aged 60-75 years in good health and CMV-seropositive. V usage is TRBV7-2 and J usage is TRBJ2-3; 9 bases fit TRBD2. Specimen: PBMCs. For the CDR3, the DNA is TGTGCCAGCAGCTTAGGTGAGCGGGGGGCCGGAGATACGCAGTATTTT. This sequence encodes CASSLGERGAGDTQYF. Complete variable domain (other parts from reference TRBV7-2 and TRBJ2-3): GAGVSQSPSNKVTEKGKDVELRCDPISGHTALYWYRQSLGQGLEFLIYFQGNSAPDKSGLPSDRFSAERTGGSVSTLTIQRTQQEDSAVYLCASSLGERGAGDTQYFGPGTRLTVL.